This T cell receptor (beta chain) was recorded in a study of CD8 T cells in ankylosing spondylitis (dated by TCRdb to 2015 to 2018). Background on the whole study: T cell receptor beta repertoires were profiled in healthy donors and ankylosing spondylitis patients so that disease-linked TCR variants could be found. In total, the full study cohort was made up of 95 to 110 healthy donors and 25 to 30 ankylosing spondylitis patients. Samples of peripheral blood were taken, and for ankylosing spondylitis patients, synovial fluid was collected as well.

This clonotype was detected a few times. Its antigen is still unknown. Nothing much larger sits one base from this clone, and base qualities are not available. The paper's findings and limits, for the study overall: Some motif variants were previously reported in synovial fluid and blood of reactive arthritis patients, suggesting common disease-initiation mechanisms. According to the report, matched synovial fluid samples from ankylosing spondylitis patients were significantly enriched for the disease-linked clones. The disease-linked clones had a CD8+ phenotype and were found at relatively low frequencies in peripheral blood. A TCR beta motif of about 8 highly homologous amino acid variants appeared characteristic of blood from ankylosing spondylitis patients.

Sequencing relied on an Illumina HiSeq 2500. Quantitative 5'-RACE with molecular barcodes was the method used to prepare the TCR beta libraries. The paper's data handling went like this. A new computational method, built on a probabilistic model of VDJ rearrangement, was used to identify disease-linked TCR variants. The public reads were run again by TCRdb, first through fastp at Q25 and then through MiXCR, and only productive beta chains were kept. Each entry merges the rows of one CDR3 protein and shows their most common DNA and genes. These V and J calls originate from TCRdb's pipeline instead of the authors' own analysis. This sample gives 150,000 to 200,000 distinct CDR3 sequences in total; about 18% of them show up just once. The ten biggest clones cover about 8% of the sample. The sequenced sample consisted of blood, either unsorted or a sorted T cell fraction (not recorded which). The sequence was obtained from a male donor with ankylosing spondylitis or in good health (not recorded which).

The sequence in DNA is TGTGCCAGCAGTTACTCCATGCAGGGGACGGGCTACACCTTC. Its protein product is CASSYSMQGTGYTF. Recombination joined TRBV6-2 or TRBV6-3 with TRBJ1-2; the D segment could be TRBD1, given 6 matching bases. V is shortened by 0 bases, J by 8 bases, and the region joining them spans 13 bases. The CDR3, cysteine through phenylalanine, is 14 amino acids long. CDR3 DNA is the only sequence kept; it has 42 bases, read in frame from the first base. The germline V gene yields MNHEY for CDR1 and SVGEGT for CDR2.